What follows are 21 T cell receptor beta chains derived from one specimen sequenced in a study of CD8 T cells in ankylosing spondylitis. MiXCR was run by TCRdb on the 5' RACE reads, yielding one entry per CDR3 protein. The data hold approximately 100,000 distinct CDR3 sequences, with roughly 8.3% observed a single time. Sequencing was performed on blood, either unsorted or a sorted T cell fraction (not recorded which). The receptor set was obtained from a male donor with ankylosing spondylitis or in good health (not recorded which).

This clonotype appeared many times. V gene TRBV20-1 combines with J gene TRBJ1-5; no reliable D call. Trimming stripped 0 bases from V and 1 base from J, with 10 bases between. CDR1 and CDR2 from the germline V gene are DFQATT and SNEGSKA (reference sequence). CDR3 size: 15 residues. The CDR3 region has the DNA TGCAGTGCTAGAGACGGCAGGAGAAGCAATCAGCCCCAGCATTTT. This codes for CSARDGRRSNQPQHF.

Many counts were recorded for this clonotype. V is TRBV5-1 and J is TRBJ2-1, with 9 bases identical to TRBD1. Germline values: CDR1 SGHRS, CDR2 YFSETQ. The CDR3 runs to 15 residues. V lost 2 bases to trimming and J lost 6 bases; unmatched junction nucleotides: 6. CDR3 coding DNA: TGCGCCAGCAGCTTTACCGGGACAGGGACCAATGAGCAGTTCTTC. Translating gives CASSFTGTGTNEQFF.

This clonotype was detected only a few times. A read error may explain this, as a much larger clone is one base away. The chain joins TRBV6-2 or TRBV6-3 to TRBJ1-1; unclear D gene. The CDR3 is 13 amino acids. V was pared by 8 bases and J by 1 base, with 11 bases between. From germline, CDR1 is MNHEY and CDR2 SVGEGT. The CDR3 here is CASGRSSNTEAFF. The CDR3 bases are TGTGCCAGCGGCCGGTCGTCGAACACTGAAGCTTTCTTT.

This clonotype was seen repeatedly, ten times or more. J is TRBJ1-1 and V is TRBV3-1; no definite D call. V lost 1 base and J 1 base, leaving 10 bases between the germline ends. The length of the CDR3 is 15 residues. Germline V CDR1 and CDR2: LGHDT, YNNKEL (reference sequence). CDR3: CASSQAVGGNTEAFF. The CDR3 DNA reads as TGTGCCAGCAGCCAAGCGGTCGGCGGGAACACTGAAGCTTTCTTT.

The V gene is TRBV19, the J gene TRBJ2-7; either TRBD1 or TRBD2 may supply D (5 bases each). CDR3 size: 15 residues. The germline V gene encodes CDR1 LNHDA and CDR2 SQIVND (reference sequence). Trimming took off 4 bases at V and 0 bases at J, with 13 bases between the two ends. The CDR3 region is CASSTGTGSSYEQYF. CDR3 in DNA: TGTGCCAGTAGTACCGGGACGGGTAGCTCCTACGAGCAGTACTTC.

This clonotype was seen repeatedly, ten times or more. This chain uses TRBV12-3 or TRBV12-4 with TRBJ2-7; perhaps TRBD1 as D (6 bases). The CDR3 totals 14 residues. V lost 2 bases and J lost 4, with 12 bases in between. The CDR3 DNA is TGTGCCAGCAGTTTACAGGGGATCGGATACGAGCAGTACTTC. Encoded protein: CASSLQGIGYEQYF.

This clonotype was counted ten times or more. The CDR3 sequence: CASSLVTWDRGSYEQYF. DNA for the CDR3: TGTGCCAGCAGCTTGGTTACATGGGACAGGGGATCCTACGAGCAGTACTTC. The V call is TRBV5-8, the J call TRBJ2-7; 10 nucleotides align to TRBD1. The CDR3 sequence is 17 residues long. V lost 0 bases and J lost 1; bases outside the gene matches: 7. Germline-derived CDR1 and CDR2 are SGHTS and YDEGEE. The whole variable domain, remainder taken from reference TRBV5-8 and TRBJ2-7, is EAGVTQSPTHLIKTRGQQATLRCSPISGHTSVYWYQQALGLGLQFLLWYDEGEERNRGNFPPRFSGRQFPNYSSELNVNALELEDSALYLCASSLVTWDRGSYEQYFGPGTRLTVT.

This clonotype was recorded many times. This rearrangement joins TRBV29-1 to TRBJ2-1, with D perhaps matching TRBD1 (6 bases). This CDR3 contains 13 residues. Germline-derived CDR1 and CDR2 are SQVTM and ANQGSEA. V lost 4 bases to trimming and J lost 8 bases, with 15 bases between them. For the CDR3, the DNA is TGCAGCGTTGGTCAGGTTGCAGGGGATGAGCAGTTCTTC. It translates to CSVGQVAGDEQFF.

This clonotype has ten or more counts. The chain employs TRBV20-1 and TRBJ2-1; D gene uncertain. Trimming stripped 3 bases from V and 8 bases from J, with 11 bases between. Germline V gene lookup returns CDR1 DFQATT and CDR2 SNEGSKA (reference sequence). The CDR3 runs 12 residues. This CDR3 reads CSASSHWYEQFF. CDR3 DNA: TGCAGTGCTAGTAGCCATTGGTATGAGCAGTTCTTC.

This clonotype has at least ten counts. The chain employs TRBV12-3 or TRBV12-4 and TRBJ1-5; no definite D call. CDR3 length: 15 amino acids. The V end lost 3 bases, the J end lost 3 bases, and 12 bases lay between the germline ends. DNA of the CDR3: TGTGCCAGCAGTTTGCGGCCTGTGGTCAATCAGCCCCAGCATTTT. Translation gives CASSLRPVVNQPQHF.

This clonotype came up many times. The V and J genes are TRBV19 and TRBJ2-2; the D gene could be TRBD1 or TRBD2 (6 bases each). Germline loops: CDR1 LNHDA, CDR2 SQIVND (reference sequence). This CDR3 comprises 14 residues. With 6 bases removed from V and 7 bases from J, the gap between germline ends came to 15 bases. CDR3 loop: CASRTSGGDGELFF. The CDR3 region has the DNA TGTGCCAGTAGGACCTCCGGGGGCGACGGGGAGCTGTTTTTT.

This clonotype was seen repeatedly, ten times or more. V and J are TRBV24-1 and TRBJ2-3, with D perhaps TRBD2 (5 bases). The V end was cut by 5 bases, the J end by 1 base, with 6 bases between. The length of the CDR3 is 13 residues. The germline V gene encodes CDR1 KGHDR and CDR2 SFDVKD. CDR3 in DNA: TGTGCCACCAGTGTGGGAGGCACAGATACGCAGTATTTT. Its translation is CATSVGGTDTQYF.

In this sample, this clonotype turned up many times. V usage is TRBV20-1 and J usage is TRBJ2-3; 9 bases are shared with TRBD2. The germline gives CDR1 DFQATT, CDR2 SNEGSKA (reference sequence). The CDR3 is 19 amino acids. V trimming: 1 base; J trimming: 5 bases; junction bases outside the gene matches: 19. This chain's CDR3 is CSARGRDRTSGSPQDTQYF. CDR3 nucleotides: TGCAGTGCTAGAGGGCGTGATAGAACTAGCGGGTCTCCTCAAGATACGCAGTATTTT.

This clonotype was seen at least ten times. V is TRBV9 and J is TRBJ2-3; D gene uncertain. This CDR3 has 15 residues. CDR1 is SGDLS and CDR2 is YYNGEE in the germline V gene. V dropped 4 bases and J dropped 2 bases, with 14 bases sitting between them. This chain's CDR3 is CASSLSGLITDTQYF. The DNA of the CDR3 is TGTGCCAGCAGCCTCAGTGGCCTGATCACAGATACGCAGTATTTT.

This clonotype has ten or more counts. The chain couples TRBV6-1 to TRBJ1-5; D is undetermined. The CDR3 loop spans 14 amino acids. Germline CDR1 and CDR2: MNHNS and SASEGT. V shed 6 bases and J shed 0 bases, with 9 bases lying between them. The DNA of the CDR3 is TGTGCCAGCAGGCTGGTTCTTAGCAATCAGCCCCAGCATTTT. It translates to CASRLVLSNQPQHF.

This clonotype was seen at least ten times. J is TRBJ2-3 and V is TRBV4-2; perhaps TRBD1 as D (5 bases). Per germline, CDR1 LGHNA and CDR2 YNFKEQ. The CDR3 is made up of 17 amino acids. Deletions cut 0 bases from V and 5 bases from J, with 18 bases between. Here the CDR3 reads CASSQEGLGAARDTQYF. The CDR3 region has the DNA TGTGCCAGCAGCCAAGAGGGCCTTGGGGCAGCAAGAGATACGCAGTATTTT.

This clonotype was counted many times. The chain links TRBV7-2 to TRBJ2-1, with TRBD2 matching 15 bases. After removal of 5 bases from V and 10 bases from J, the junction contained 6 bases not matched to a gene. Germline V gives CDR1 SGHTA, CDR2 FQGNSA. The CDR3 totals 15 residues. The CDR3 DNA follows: TGTGCCAGCAGCCGGACTAGCGGGGGGGCCTGGGAGCAGTTCTTC. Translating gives CASSRTSGGAWEQFF.

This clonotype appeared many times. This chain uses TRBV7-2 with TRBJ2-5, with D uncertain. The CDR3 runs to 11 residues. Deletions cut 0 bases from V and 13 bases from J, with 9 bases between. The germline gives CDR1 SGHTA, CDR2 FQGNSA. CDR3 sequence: CASSLAAVAYF. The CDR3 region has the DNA TGTGCCAGCAGCTTAGCGGCTGTTGCGTACTTC.

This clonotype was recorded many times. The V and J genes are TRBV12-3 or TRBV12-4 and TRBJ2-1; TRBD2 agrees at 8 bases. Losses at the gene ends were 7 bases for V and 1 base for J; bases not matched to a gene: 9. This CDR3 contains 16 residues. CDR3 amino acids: CASTPTSAISYNEQFF. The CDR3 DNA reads TGTGCCAGCACCCCGACTAGCGCGATTTCCTACAATGAGCAGTTCTTC.

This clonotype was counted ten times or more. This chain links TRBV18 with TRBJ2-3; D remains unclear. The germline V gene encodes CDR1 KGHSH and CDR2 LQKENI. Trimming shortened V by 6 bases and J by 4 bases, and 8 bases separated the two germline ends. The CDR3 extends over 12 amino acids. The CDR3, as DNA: TGTGCCAGCTCCCGCCTCCCAGATACGCAGTATTTT. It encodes CASSRLPDTQYF.

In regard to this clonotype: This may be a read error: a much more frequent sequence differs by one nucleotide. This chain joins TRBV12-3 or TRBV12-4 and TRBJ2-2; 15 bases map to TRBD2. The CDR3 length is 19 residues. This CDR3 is CTSSLYWTSGRENTGELFF. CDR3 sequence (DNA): TGTACCAGCAGTTTATATTGGACTAGCGGGAGGGAGAACACCGGGGAGCTGTTTTTT.